A single TCR beta chain is shown here with its context. Its antigen is undetermined. At deep level, the assay was performed. For sorted subsets, about 0.2 ug DNA per replicate equaled 30,000 or so T cell genomes. TCRdb's copy holds only in-frame clones and misses some; the assay was immunoSEQ multiplex PCR. The sample comprises fewer than 3 million clones, just under 95% of which are singletons, and 0.37% rests with the top ten. Germline assignment: CDR1 SGHAT and CDR2 FQNNGV. The length of the CDR3 is 15 residues. V was clipped by 4 bases and J by 8 bases; unmatched bases: 10. The donors were all Caucasian adults (living in Nashville, Tennessee). This specimen belongs to a study of shared clonotypes between healthy human individuals. Regarding the study as a whole: Naive CD4 clonotypes overlapped across a few donors at around 4.8%.

The chain joins TRBV11-2 to TRBJ2-1; TRBD2 aligns across 8 bases. Source material: naive CD4+ T cells from PBMCs. Subset reported: CD45RA+ positively selected. The sequence was collected from a man in his late teens or twenties in good health. Some clones in this sample may be carry-over from other donors' samples. The CDR3 bases are TGTGCCAGCAGCTCCCGGGGGGGGGCCGGCGATGAGCAGTTCTTC. Translated: CASSSRGGAGDEQFF.